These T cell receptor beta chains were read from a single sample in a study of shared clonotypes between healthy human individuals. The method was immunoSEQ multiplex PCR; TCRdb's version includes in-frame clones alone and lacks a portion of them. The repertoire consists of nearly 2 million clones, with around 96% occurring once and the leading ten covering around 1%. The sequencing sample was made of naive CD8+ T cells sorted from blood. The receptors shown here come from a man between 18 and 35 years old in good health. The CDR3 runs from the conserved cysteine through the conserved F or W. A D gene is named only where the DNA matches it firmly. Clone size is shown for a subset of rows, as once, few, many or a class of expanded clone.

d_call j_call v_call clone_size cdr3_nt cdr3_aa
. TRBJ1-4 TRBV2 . TGTGCCAGCAGAGATCGGCATAATGAAAAACTGTTTTTT CASRDRHNEKLFF
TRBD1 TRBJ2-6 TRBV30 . TGTGGCACAGGGGCCCTGACTGGGGCCAACGTCCTGACTTTC CGTGALTGANVLTF
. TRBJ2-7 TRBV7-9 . TGTGCCAGCAGCTTTGGGTCGGGATACGAGCAGTACTTC CASSFGSGYEQYF
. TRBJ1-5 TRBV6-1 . TGTGCCAGCAGTGACATCAGGGCCAGCAATCAGCCCCAGCATTTT CASSDIRASNQPQHF
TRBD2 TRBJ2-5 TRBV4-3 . TGCGCCAGCAGCCAAGATTTTACGGGAGGGCCGGCGGAGACCCAGTACTTC CASSQDFTGGPAETQYF
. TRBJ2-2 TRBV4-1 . TGCGCCAGCAGCCAACACTCTAGTACCGGGGAGCTGTTTTTT CASSQHSSTGELFF
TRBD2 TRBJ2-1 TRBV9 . TGTGCCAGCAGCGTCGGCGGGGGGCAGAACAATGAGCAGTTCTTC CASSVGGGQNNEQFF
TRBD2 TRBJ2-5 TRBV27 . TGTGCCAGCAGTTTATTTGCGGGGGGCTCCCAAGAGACCCAGTACTTC CASSLFAGGSQETQYF
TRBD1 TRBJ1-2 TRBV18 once TGTGCCAGCTCAACGGCCGGGACAGGCGTCGTAGGGGGCTACACCTTC CASSTAGTGVVGGYTF
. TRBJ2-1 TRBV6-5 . TGTGCCAGCAGCCGGGACTCCGCATCCTACAATGAGCAGTTCTTC CASSRDSASYNEQFF
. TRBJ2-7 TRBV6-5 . TGTGCCAGCAGTTACGCCGGGGGAGGGGGTATTTACGAGCAGTACTTC CASSYAGGGGIYEQYF
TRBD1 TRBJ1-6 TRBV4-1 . TGCGCCAGCAGCCAACAAGGACAGGGTGGTGGTTCACCCCTCCACTTT CASSQQGQGGGSPLHF
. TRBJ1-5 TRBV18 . TGTGCCAGCTCAGGAACAGGTAGCAATCAGCCCCAGCATTTT CASSGTGSNQPQHF
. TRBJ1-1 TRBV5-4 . TGTGCCAGCAGCTTTATGAACACTGAAGCTTTCTTT CASSFMNTEAFF